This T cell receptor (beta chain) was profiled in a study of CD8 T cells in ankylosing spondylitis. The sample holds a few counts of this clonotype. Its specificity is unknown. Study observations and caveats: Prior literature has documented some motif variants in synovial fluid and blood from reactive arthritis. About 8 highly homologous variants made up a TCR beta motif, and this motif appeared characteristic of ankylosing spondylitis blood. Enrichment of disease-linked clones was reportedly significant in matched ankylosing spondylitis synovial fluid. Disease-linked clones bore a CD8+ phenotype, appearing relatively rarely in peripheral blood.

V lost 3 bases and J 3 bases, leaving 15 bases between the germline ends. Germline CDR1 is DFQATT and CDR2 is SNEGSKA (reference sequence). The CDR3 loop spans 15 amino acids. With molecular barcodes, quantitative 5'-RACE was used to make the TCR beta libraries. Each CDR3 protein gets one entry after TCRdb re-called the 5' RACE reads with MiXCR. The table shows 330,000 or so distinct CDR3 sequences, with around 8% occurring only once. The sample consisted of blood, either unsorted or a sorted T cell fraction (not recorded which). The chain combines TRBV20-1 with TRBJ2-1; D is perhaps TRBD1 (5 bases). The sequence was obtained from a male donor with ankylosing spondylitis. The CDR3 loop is CSARPLGRNYNEQFF. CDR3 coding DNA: TGCAGTGCTAGGCCTTTGGGGCGGAACTACAATGAGCAGTTCTTC.